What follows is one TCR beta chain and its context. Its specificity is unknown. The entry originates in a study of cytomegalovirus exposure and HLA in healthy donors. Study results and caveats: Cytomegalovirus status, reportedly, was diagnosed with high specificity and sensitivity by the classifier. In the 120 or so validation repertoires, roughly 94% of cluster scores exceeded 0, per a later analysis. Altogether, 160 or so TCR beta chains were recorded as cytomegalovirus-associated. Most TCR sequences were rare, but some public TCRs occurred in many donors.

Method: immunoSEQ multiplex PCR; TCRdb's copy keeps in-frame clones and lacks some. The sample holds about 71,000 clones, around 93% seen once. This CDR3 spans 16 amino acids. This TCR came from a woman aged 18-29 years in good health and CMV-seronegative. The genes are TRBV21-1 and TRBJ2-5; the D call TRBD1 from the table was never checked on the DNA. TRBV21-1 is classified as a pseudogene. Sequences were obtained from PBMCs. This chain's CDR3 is CASSTHRGSTQETQYF. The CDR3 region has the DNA TGTGCCAGCAGCACGCACAGGGGTTCCACACAAGAGACCCAGTACTTC.